Described below is a single T cell receptor (beta chain) sequence and its context. The antigen remains unidentified. Per the germline V gene, CDR1 is DFQATT and CDR2 is SNEGSKA (reference sequence). This CDR3 comprises 14 residues. V lost 6 bases and J lost 10, with 23 bases in between. This entry is derived from a study of vaccination and CD4 T cells after COVID-19. Whole-study context: Overlapping spike peptides of SARS-CoV-2, HCoV-NL63, HCoV-OC43 and HCoV-229E were used, and cells were stimulated with them.

Researchers used the Oncomine TCR Beta short-read assay to sequence DNA from cultured CD4+ T cells. It was from cultured CD4+ T cells that genomic DNA was extracted. One entry per CDR3 protein results from TCRdb running MiXCR on the PCR reads. Counted here are 11,000 to 15,000 distinct CDR3 sequences, approximately 45% occurring once; the ten biggest clones make up approximately 15%. Study-level results: Among convalescent patients, a median about 86% of reactive clones emerged only after vaccination.

Treatment described: roughly 11-day PBMC culture with coronavirus spike peptide pools or control peptides (ViraFEST assay). Peptide pools at 10 ug/ml and IL-2 at 8 to 10 IU/ml were added to cultures of around 1.9 million PBMCs per well. The material sequenced was cultured CD4+ T cells from blood. The chain has TRBV20-1 and TRBJ2-3; D is possibly TRBD2 (6 bases). The TCR originated in a human donor with COVID-19. The CDR3 loop is CSATDPPGSLAQYF. CDR3 nucleotides: TGCAGTGCCACCGACCCGCCCGGGAGTTTGGCGCAGTATTTT.